The rows below give T cell receptor beta chains drawn from one sample of a study of cytomegalovirus exposure and HLA in healthy donors. Assay: immunoSEQ multiplex PCR; the TCRdb copy retains only in-frame clones and omits some. Found here are about 130,000 clones, roughly 93% of them singletons; the top ten hold 1.5% to 2%. Sequenced input: PBMCs. The source of these receptors is a man younger than 30 in good health and CMV-seropositive. Both conserved end residues are part of each CDR3. The D gene is left open where the match is weak. Clone sizes are given selectively: once, few, many, or a class where the clone is expanded.

TRBD2	TRBV5-1	TRBJ2-7	-	TGCGCCAGCAGGGGGGAGGGCGATTACGAGCAGTACTTC	CASRGEGDYEQYF
-	TRBV28	TRBJ1-4	once	TGTGCCACCTCCGTCCGACAGGCTAAGGAAAAACTGTTTTTT	CATSVRQAKEKLFF
TRBD1	TRBV28	TRBJ2-7	-	TGTGCCAGCAGTCCTAGAGGGACAGGGGTCTACGAGCAGTACTTC	CASSPRGTGVYEQYF
-	TRBV15	TRBJ1-1	-	TGTGCCACCAGCAGAGATGTTCAGGGGAGAGGTGGAGCTTTCTTT	CATSRDVQGRGGAFF
-	TRBV6-1	TRBJ1-2	-	TGTGCCAGCAGTGAGGTGGCAGGACAAGGCTACACCTTC	CASSEVAGQGYTF
TRBD1	TRBV5-1	TRBJ2-3	-	TGCGCCAGCAGCGCAGGGACAGTCTCTAGCACAGATACGCAGTATTTT	CASSAGTVSSTDTQYF
-	TRBV6-1	TRBJ1-3	-	TGTGCCACCTCCGGGACACTCGGAAACACCATATATTTT	CATSGTLGNTIYF
TRBD2	TRBV4-2	TRBJ2-7	-	TGTGCCAGCAGCGAAAAAGGGGCTAGCGGGAGAAACGAGCAGTACTTC	CASSEKGASGRNEQYF
-	TRBV7-8	TRBJ2-7	-	TGTGCCAGCAGCTTAGCAGCGCGGTACGAGCAGTACTTC	CASSLAARYEQYF
TRBD1	TRBV5-8	TRBJ1-5	few	TGTGCCAGCAGCTCCCGGACAGGGAGGTATCAGCCCCAGCATTTT	CASSSRTGRYQPQHF
TRBD2	TRBV5-4	TRBJ2-1	-	TGTGCCAGCAGCTGGGGGGACTATCCGATCTTC	CASSWGDYPIF
-	TRBV5-1	TRBJ1-1	-	TGCGCCAGCAGCTTGGTTGTAGGGAGCAACACTGAAGCTTTCTTT	CASSLVVGSNTEAFF
-	TRBV2	TRBJ2-1	-	TGTGCCAGCACTGAACCCAACAGGGGGAGCCCTAGCGGGGCATACAATGAGCAGTTCTTC	CASTEPNRGSPSGAYNEQFF
-	TRBV7-2	TRBJ2-3	-	TGTGCCAGCAGCCGGGACGGGAGTAGCACAGATACGCAGTATTTT	CASSRDGSSTDTQYF
TRBD1	TRBV19	TRBJ1-3	once	TGTGCCAGTAGTGCCGGGACAGCTGGAAACACCATATATTTT	CASSAGTAGNTIYF
TRBD2	TRBV2	TRBJ2-1	-	TGTGCCAGCAGCCCCCCGGGACTAGCGGGTGTCTATGAGCAGTTCTTC	CASSPPGLAGVYEQFF
TRBD2	TRBV4-2	TRBJ2-5	-	TGTGCCAGCAGCCAAGAGGTCAGTCGAGGGCGGGAGGGCCTGGAGACCCAGTACTTC	CASSQEVSRGREGLETQYF
-	TRBV7-9	TRBJ2-5	-	TGTGCCAGCAGCATACAGGATTCCCAAGAGACCCAGTACTTC	CASSIQDSQETQYF
TRBD1	TRBV15	TRBJ2-6	-	TGTGCCACCAGCAGAGGGACAGGGAACTCTGGGGCCAACGTCCTGACTTTC	CATSRGTGNSGANVLTF
-	TRBV28	TRBJ1-1	few	TGTGCCAGCAGTTTAGCCCCGGGGATGAACACTGAAGCTTTCTTT	CASSLAPGMNTEAFF
TRBD1	TRBV2	TRBJ2-1	-	TGTGCCAGCAGCCTTTGGACAGGGGAGGAATGGAGTCCCTACAATGAGCAGTTCTTC	CASSLWTGEEWSPYNEQFF
TRBD2	TRBV7-3	TRBJ2-5	-	TGTGCCAGCGCCCTCGGGACTAGCGGGAGATGGGGAGAGACCCAGTACTTC	CASALGTSGRWGETQYF
TRBD1	TRBV6-5	TRBJ1-1	-	TGTGCCAGCAGTCACACGACAGGGGACGGCACTGAAGCTTTCTTT	CASSHTTGDGTEAFF
-	TRBV5-4	TRBJ2-2	-	TGTGCCAGCAGCTTGGGCGGTGCCGGGGAGCTGTTTTTT	CASSLGGAGELFF
TRBD1	TRBV18	TRBJ2-1	once	TGTGCCAGCTCCCAAGGGGAGCCGGGACAGGGGTCCTACAATGAGCAGTTCTTC	CASSQGEPGQGSYNEQFF
TRBD1	TRBV6-5	TRBJ1-5	-	TGCGCCAGCAGTCGGGGACAGGGCGGGCAGCCCCAGCATTTT	CASSRGQGGQPQHF
-	TRBV15	TRBJ1-2	-	TGTGCCACCAGTAGCGGGGGAGACGCTTATGGCTACACCTTC	CATSSGGDAYGYTF
TRBD1	TRBV28	TRBJ1-5	-	TGTGCCAGCAGCCCAGACAGGGATAGCAATCAGCCCCAGCATTTT	CASSPDRDSNQPQHF
-	TRBV5-1	TRBJ1-1	-	TGCGCCAGCAGCTTGGGTCGCCCCGGGGTAAATAAAGCTTTCTTT	CASSLGRPGVNKAFF
TRBD2	TRBV5-1	TRBJ2-3	-	TGCGCCAGCAGCTTGGCAGGACTAGCAGATACGCAGTATTTT	CASSLAGLADTQYF
TRBD2	TRBV6-1	TRBJ2-3	-	TGTGCCAGCAGTGTGGGACTAGCGGGTGGAGCGGATACGCAGTATTTT	CASSVGLAGGADTQYF
TRBD2	TRBV7-2	TRBJ2-7	-	TGTGCCAGCAGCTTCCCGGGACTAAATGTTGCCGAGCAGTACTTC	CASSFPGLNVAEQYF
-	TRBV20-1	TRBJ2-2	-	TGCAGTGCCCCGACAGTAAGGGAGCTGTTTTTT	CSAPTVRELFF
-	TRBV18	TRBJ1-1	-	TGTGCCAGCTCACTCGGTGTTAGCACGAACACTGAAGCTTTCTTT	CASSLGVSTNTEAFF
TRBD1	TRBV2	TRBJ1-4	-	TGTGCCAGCAGGGCCCTCGGGACAGCATATGAAAAACTGTTTTTT	CASRALGTAYEKLFF
TRBD2	TRBV28	TRBJ2-7	-	TGTGCCAGCAGCCGCCGGAGGGAAACTAGCGGGAGAATCTACGAGCAGTACTTC	CASSRRRETSGRIYEQYF
-	TRBV7-7	TRBJ2-3	-	TGTGCTAGCAGCCCGTCCGGGAGTGCCGATACGCAGTATTTT	CASSPSGSADTQYF
TRBD2	TRBV5-4	TRBJ2-1	-	TGTGCCAGCAGCTTGATGGGAAGCGGGAGAATCGACAATGAGCAGTTCTTC	CASSLMGSGRIDNEQFF
TRBD1	TRBV5-1	TRBJ1-1	-	TGCGCCAGCAGCCAGTACAGGGGGTTTAGGGGGAACACTGAAGCTTTCTTT	CASSQYRGFRGNTEAFF
-	TRBV27	TRBJ2-1	-	TGTGCCAGCAGTCTCCGACTAGATTACAATGAGCAGTTCTTC	CASSLRLDYNEQFF